Following are 20 T cell receptor beta chains from one sample sequenced in a study of cytomegalovirus exposure and HLA in healthy donors. It was with 60 Vbeta and 13 Jbeta primers that the PCR ran. The repertoire was sequenced with immunoSEQ multiplex PCR; TCRdb's copy has only in-frame clones and lacks some. There are about 67,000 clones in the sample, with 4% to 5.5% held by the top ten. Sequencing was performed on PBMCs. The receptors were gathered from a young man in good health and CMV-seropositive.

This chain uses TRBV7-9 with TRBJ2-1; the match to TRBD2 covers 9 bases. The CDR3 has 13 residues. Losses at the gene ends were 6 bases for V and 4 bases for J; bases not matched to a gene: 1. Germline CDR1 SEHNR, CDR2 FQNEAQ (reference sequence). The CDR3 region is CASRREGYNEQFF. CDR3 DNA: TGTGCCAGCAGGCGGGAGGGTTACAATGAGCAGTTCTTC.

This chain joins TRBV30 and TRBJ2-7; D uncertain. The CDR3 extends over 11 amino acids. Trimming removed 3 bases at V and 3 bases at J, with 6 bases between. Germline CDR1 is GTSNPN and CDR2 is SVGIG (reference sequence). The CDR3, as DNA: TGTGCCTGGAGGAACAGCTACGAGCAGTACTTC. Encoded protein: CAWRNSYEQYF.

The chain uses TRBV30 and TRBJ1-3, with D hard to call. The V end was cut by 4 bases, the J end by 1 base, with 20 bases between. CDR3 size: 17 residues. Per the germline V gene, CDR1 is GTSNPN and CDR2 is SVGIG (reference sequence). CDR3 residues: CAWNLDLSGSSGNTIYF. The CDR3 DNA is TGTGCCTGGAATCTAGACTTATCGGGGTCGTCTGGAAACACCATATATTTT.

V gene TRBV6-5 combines with J gene TRBJ2-6; D perhaps matches TRBD2 (5 bases). V was cut by 11 bases and J by 0 bases, with 8 bases left in between. Looked up from germline, CDR1 is MNHEY and CDR2 is SVGAGI. CDR3 length: 13 amino acids. The CDR3 loop reads CASRVSGANVLTF. The CDR3 DNA reads as TGTGCCTCGCGGGTCTCTGGGGCCAACGTCCTGACTTTC.

In the case of this clone: Other DNA sequences of this sample code for an identical CDR3. The gene calls are TRBV19 and TRBJ2-2; tentative D call: TRBD2 (5 bases). This CDR3 has 15 amino acids. Germline CDR1 LNHDA, CDR2 SQIVND (reference sequence). Trimming cost V 8 bases and J 0 bases, with 13 bases left between them. For the CDR3, the DNA is TGTGCCAGTTGTCTTCTGGGAGCGAACACCGGGGAGCTGTTTTTT. Encoded protein: CASCLLGANTGELFF.

The chain recombines TRBV6-5 with TRBJ2-1; 7 bases agree with TRBD2. Germline V gene data show CDR1 as MNHEY and CDR2 as SVGAGI. CDR3 length equals 12 residues. V was pared by 6 bases and J by 8 bases, with 4 bases of the junction left unmatched. CDR3 sequence reads: CASRIRGDEQFF. The CDR3, as DNA: TGTGCCAGCAGGATCCGGGGGGATGAGCAGTTCTTC.

The CDR3 region has the DNA TGTGCCAGCAGCCTAGACAGGGGAATTTATGGCTACACCTTC. As protein: CASSLDRGIYGYTF. The chain joins TRBV6-5 to TRBJ1-2; TRBD1 agrees at 8 bases. Germline CDR1 reads MNHEY; CDR2 reads SVGAGI. The CDR3 sequence is 14 residues long. The V and J ends lost 6 bases and 5 bases, in that order; junction bases with no gene match: 8.

The rearrangement joins TRBV27 to TRBJ2-5, with D possibly being TRBD2 (6 bases). V was cut by 7 bases and J by 1 base, with 10 bases left in between. The CDR3 is 13 amino acids. From germline, CDR1 is MNHEY and CDR2 SMNVEV (reference sequence). The CDR3, as DNA: TGTGCCAGCAATGGAGGGGCCCAAGAGACCCAGTACTTC. Protein sequence: CASNGGAQETQYF.

This chain uses TRBV5-1 with TRBJ2-7, with D possibly being TRBD2 (7 bases). This CDR3 region has 14 residues. The germline V gene encodes CDR1 SGHRS and CDR2 YFSETQ. V lost 1 base to trimming and J lost 5 bases, with 13 bases between them. The CDR3 DNA reads as TGCGCCAGCAGCTTGTGGGGGGGCCCAAACGAGCAGTACTTC. Its translation is CASSLWGGPNEQYF.

The CDR3 sequence is CASSLRQEEAFF. The CDR3 bases are TGTGCCAGCAGCCTCCGACAGGAAGAAGCTTTCTTT. V is TRBV11-2 and J is TRBJ1-1; possible D gene TRBD1, 6 bases. Germline loops: CDR1 SGHAT, CDR2 FQNNGV. The CDR3 runs 12 residues. V lost 5 bases and J 8 bases, leaving 12 bases between the germline ends.

V and J are TRBV7-3 and TRBJ1-4, with 8 bases matching TRBD1. There are 16 residues in the CDR3. Germline V gene sequence: CDR1 SGHTA, CDR2 FQGTGA. Unmatched junction bases numbered 9, after V lost 1 base and J lost 8 bases. The CDR3 coding sequence is TGTGCCAGCAGCTTAAACGGACAGGGCCATGGGGAAAAACTGTTTTTT. Its protein product is CASSLNGQGHGEKLFF.

This chain links TRBV19 with TRBJ1-1; a possible D gene is TRBD1 (6 bases). From germline, CDR1 is LNHDA and CDR2 SQIVND (reference sequence). The CDR3 length is 15 residues. Trimming cost V 1 base and J 3 bases, with 12 bases left between them. This CDR3 is CASSIGTASYTEAFF. CDR3 coding DNA: TGTGCCAGTAGTATAGGGACAGCGTCGTACACTGAAGCTTTCTTT.

Turning to this clone: One end of the junction is discordant with germline, which a read error may explain. This chain connects TRBV9 to TRBJ2-5; TRBD2 aligns across 14 bases. The CDR3 spans 18 residues. Germline loops: CDR1 SGDLS, CDR2 YYNGEE. This CDR3 is CASSPGLAGGLVQENQYF. The DNA of the CDR3 is TGTGCCAGCAGCCCCGGACTAGCGGGGGGACTTGTCCAAGAGAACCAGTACTTC.

The genes are TRBV5-6 and TRBJ1-6; D perhaps matches TRBD1 (6 bases). The CDR3 extends over 14 amino acids. Germline CDR1 and CDR2: SGHDT and YYEEEE. V shed 0 bases and J shed 15 bases, with 16 bases lying between them. The CDR3 protein is CASSLGPQGMGLHF. The CDR3 nucleotides read TGTGCCAGCAGCTTGGGGCCGCAGGGGATGGGCCTCCACTTT.

The CDR3 region is CAWSGGGTQYF. In nucleotides, the CDR3 is TGTGCCTGGAGTGGCGGTGGGACCCAGTACTTC. The gene calls are TRBV30 and TRBJ2-5; D not certain. The CDR3 covers 11 residues. Germline lookup yields CDR1 GTSNPN and CDR2 SVGIG (reference sequence). V shed 1 base and J shed 7 bases, with 7 bases lying between them.

The chain links TRBV2 to TRBJ2-5, with 12 bases identical to TRBD2. Germline values: CDR1 SNHLY, CDR2 FYNNEI. J gave up 3 bases and V 4 bases, and 6 bases lay outside the gene matches. The CDR3 runs to 16 residues. The CDR3 loop reads CASSGEGLAGKETQYF. The CDR3 nucleotides read TGTGCCAGCAGTGGTGAAGGACTAGCGGGAAAAGAGACCCAGTACTTC.

This chain connects TRBV2 to TRBJ2-1; no clear D. The ends were cut back, 2 bases at V and 12 bases at J, with 11 bases in the middle. The V gene's germline CDR1 is SNHLY and CDR2 FYNNEI. The CDR3 has 12 residues. Here the CDR3 reads CASSELGFGQFF. CDR3 DNA sequence: TGTGCCAGCAGTGAACTAGGTTTCGGGCAGTTCTTC.

The chain links TRBV10-1 to TRBJ2-7, with 8 bases aligning to TRBD1. CDR3 length: 13 amino acids. V lost 2 bases, J lost 3 bases, and 0 bases stayed unmatched. Germline CDR1 WNHNN, CDR2 SYGVQD (reference sequence). The CDR3 here is CASSETGGYEQYF. CDR3 coding DNA: TGCGCCAGCAGTGAGACAGGGGGCTACGAGCAGTACTTC.

CDR3: CAISDVLADEQYF. The CDR3 coding sequence is TGTGCCATCAGTGACGTACTAGCGGACGAGCAGTACTTC. The rearrangement joins TRBV10-3 to TRBJ2-7, with 8 bases matching TRBD2. This CDR3 contains 13 residues. CDR1 and CDR2 (germline): ENHRY, SYGVKD. After removal of 3 bases from V and 5 bases from J, the junction contained 3 bases not matched to a gene.

The chain combines TRBV4-2 with TRBJ2-1; 13 bases agree with TRBD2. Trimming removed 2 bases from V and 6 bases from J; junction bases left unmatched: 10. The CDR3 runs 18 residues. Germline lookup yields CDR1 LGHNA and CDR2 YNFKEQ. CDR3 coding DNA: TGTGCCAGCAGCCAAACGGGACTAGCGGGATCTAGTTTCAATGAGCAGTTCTTC. It codes for CASSQTGLAGSSFNEQFF.